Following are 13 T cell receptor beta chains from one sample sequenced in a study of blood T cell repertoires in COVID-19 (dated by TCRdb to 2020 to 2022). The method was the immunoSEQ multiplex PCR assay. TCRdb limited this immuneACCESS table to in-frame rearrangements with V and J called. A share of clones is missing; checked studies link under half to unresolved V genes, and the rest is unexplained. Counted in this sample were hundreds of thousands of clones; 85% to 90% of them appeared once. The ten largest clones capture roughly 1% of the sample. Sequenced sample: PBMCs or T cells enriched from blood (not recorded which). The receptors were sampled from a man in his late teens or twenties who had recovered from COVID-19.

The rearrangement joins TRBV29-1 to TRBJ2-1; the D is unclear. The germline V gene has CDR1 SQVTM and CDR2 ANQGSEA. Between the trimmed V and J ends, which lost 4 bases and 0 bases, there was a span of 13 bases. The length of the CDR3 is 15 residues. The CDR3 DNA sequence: TGCAGCGTTGGATCTCAGTGGAGCTCCTACAATGAGCAGTTCTTC. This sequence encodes CSVGSQWSSYNEQFF.

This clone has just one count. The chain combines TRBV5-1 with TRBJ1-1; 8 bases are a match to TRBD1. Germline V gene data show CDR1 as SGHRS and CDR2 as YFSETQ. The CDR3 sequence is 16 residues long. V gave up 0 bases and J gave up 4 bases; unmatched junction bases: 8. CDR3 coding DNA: TGCGCCAGCAGCTTGGTAGGCAGGGGGCAGGGCACTGAAGCTTTCTTT. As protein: CASSLVGRGQGTEAFF.

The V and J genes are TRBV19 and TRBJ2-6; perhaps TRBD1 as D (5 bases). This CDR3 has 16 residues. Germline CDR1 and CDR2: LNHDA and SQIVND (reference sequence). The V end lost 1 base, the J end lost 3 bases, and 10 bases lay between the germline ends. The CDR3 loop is CASSIAGSDGANVLTF. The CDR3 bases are TGTGCCAGTAGTATAGCAGGGTCGGATGGGGCCAACGTCCTGACTTTC.

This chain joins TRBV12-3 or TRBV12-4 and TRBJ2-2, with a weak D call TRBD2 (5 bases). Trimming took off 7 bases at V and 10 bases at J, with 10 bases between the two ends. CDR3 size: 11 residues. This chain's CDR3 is CASKRVAELFF. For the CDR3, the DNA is TGTGCCAGCAAGAGGGTGGCGGAGCTGTTTTTT.

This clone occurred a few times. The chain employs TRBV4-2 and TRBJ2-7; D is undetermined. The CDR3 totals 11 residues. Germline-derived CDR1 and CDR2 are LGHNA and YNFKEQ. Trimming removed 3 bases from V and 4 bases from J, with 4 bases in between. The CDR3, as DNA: TGTGCCAGCAGCCAGCGTTACGAGCAGTACTTC. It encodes CASSQRYEQYF.

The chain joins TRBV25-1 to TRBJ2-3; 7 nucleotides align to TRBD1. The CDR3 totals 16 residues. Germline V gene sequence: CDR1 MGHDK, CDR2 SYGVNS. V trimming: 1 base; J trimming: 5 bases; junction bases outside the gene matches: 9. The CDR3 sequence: CASSELGTGVGDTQYF. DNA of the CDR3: TGTGCCAGCAGTGAATTGGGAACAGGGGTCGGAGATACGCAGTATTTT.

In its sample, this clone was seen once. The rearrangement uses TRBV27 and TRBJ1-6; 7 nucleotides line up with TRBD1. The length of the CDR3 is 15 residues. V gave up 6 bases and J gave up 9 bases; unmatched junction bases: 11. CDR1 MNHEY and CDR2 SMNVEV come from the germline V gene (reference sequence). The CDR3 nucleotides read TGTGCCAGCAGCCAAACGGACAGGTACAGTTCACCCCTCCACTTT. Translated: CASSQTDRYSSPLHF.

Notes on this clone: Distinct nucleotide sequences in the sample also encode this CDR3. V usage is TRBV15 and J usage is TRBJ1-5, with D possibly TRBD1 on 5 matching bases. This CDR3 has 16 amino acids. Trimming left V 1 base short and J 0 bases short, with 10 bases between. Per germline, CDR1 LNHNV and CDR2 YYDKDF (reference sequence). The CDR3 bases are TGTGCCACCAGCAGAGCCAGGGCTCGTAGCAATCAGCCCCAGCATTTT. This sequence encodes CATSRARARSNQPQHF.

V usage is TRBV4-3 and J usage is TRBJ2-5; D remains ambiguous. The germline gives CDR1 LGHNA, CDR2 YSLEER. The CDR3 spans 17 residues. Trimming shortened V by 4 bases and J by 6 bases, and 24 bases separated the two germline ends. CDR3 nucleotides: TGCGCCAGCAGCCCGCGCCTCGTTTTTTCCCCTCGCCAGACCCAGTACTTC. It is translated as CASSPRLVFSPRQTQYF.

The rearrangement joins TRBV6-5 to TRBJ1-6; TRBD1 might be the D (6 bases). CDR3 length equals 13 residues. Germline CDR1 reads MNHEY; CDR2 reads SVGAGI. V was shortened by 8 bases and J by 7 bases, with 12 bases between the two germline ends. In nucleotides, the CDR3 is TGTGCCAGCTTCGACAGGAAGAATTCACCCCTCCACTTT. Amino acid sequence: CASFDRKNSPLHF.

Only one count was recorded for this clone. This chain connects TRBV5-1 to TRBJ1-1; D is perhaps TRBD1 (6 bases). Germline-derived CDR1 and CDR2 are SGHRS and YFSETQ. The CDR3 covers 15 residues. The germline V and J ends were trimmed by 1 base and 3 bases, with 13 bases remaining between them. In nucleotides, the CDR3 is TGCGCCAGCAGCTTGTCCGGACAGATCTACACTGAAGCTTTCTTT. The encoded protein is CASSLSGQIYTEAFF.

DNA of the CDR3: TGTGCCATCCGAACCGGGACAGGGCTCTACGAGCAGTACTTC. Protein: CAIRTGTGLYEQYF. The J gene is TRBJ2-7, the V gene TRBV10-3; 9 nucleotides line up with TRBD1. The germline CDR1 and CDR2 sequences are ENHRY and SYGVKD. The CDR3 spans 14 residues. J was trimmed by 3 bases and V by 8 bases; bases with no gene match: 8.

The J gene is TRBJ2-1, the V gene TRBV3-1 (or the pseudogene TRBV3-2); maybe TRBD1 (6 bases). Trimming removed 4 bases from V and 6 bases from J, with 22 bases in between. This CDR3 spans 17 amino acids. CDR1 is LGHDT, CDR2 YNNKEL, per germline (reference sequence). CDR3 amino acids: CASSPGTGTYYINEQFF. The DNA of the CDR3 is TGTGCCAGCAGCCCAGGGACCGGGACATACTACATCAATGAGCAGTTCTTC.